This T cell receptor beta chain was profiled in a study of OX40 agonist ivuxolimab in advanced cancers. Overall study findings and caveats: Individuals who were partial responders at 0.1-3.0 mg/kg had clonal expansion that ranked among the lowest.

Sequencing was performed with immunoSEQ multiplex PCR; in TCRdb, only in-frame clones are kept and a portion is missing. The sample holds around 110,000 clones, less than 95% seen once. The ends lost 3 bases at V and 6 bases at J; junction bases unmatched: 10. The CDR3 sequence is 16 residues long. Germline V gene data show CDR1 as LNHDA and CDR2 as SQIVND (reference sequence). As concerns this clone: The target antigen is unknown.

This clonotype was obtained from an adult with an advanced solid tumor such as melanoma, head and neck, liver or kidney cancer. This chain connects TRBV19 to TRBJ2-1; 8 nucleotides match TRBD1. The sample in question was CD4+ or CD8+ T cells sorted from blood, obtained in a trial of the OX40 agonist ivuxolimab. The CDR3 here is CASSMVGQGARNEQFF. Written as DNA, the CDR3 is TGTGCCAGTAGTATGGTAGGGCAGGGGGCGCGCAATGAGCAGTTCTTC.